This TCR beta chain was sequenced for a study of blood T cell repertoires in COVID-19. At the level of the study: Specimens from acute and convalescent COVID-19 originated in the United States, Italy and Spain. PBMCs, B-cell-depleted T cells, or T cells were the source of the cDNA or gDNA that made up the material.

V lost 5 bases to trimming and J lost 2 bases, with 9 bases between them. Germline V gene sequence: CDR1 SGHTA, CDR2 FQGNSA. CDR3 length equals 13 residues. Methods used by the authors: It was from reference gene primer amplification that nucleated cell counts were estimated. Some clones are missing from TCRdb's copy, which holds only in-frame ones; the method was immunoSEQ multiplex PCR. The V and J calls and the clone size are those of that table, but D and trimming were determined from the DNA. The sample shows 20,000 to 30,000 clones, 90% to 95% of them seen only once. The material sequenced was peripheral blood. This TCR derives from a man between 65 and 79 years old with active COVID-19. The genes are TRBV7-2 and TRBJ2-5; perhaps TRBD1 as D (6 bases). In nucleotides, the CDR3 is TGTGCCAGCAGCGGGGGCCTGCAAGAGACCCAGTACTTC. Protein sequence: CASSGGLQETQYF.